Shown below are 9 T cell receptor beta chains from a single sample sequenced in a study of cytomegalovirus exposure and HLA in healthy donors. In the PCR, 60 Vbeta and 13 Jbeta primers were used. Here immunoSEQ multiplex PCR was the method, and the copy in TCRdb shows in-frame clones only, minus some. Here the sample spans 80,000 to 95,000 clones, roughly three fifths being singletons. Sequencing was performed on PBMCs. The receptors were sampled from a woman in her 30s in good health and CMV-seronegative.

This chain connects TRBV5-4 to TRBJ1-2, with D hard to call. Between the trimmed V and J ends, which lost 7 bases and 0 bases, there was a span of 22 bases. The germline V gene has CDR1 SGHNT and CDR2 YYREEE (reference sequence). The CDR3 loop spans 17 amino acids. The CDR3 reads CASSREGAAPTNYGYTF. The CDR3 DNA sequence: TGTGCCAGCTCAAGGGAGGGTGCAGCTCCAACTAACTATGGCTACACCTTC.

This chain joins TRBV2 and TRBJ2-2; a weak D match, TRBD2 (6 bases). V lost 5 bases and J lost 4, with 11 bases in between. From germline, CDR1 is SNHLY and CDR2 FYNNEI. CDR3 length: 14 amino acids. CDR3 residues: CASSLSGPTGELFF. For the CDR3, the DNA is TGTGCCAGCAGTCTTAGCGGACCCACCGGGGAGCTGTTTTTT.

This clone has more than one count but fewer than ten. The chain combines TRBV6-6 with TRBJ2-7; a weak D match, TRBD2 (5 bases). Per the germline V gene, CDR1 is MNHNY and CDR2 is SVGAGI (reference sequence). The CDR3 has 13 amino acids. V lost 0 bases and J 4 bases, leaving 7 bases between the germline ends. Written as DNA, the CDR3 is TGTGCCAGCAGTTACTCACTAGTGTACGAGCAGTACTTC. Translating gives CASSYSLVYEQYF.

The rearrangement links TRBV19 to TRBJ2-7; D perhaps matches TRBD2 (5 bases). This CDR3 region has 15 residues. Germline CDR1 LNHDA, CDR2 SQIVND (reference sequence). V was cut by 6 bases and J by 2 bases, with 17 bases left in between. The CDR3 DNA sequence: TGTGCCAGTAGCGCTTTGTGGACTGTCCCCTACGAGCAGTACTTC. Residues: CASSALWTVPYEQYF.

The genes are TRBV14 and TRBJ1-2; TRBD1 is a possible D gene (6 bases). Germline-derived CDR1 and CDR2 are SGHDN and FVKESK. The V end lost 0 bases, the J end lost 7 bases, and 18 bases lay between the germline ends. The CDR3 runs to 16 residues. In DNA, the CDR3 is TGTGCCAGCAGCCAAGAATTAAGGACAGTTCTTGGTGGCTACACCTTC. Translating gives CASSQELRTVLGGYTF.

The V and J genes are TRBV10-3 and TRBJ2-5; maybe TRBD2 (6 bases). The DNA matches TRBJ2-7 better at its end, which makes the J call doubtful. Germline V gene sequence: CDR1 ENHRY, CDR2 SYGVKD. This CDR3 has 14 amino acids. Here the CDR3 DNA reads TGTGCCATCAGTGGGGACTTCCCCTCCTACGAGCAGTACTTC. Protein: CAISGDFPSYEQYF.

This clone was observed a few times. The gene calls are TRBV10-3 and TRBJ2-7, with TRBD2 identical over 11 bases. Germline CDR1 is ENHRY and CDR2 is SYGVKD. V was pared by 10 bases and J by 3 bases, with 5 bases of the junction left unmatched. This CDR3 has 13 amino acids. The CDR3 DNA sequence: TGTGCCACTAGCGGGAGGCTTAACTACGAGCAGTACTTC. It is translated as CATSGRLNYEQYF.

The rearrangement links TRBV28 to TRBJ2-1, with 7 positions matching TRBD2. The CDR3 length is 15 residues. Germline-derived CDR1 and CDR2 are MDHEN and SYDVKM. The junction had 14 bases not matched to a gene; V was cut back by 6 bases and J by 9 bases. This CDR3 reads CASSVFGGRLGEQFF. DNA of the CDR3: TGTGCCAGCAGCGTTTTCGGGGGGAGGTTGGGTGAGCAGTTCTTC. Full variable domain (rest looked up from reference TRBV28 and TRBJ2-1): DVKVTQSSRYLVKRTGEKVFLECVQDMDHENMFWYRQDPGLGLRLIYFSYDVKMKEKGDIPEGYSVSREKKERFSLILESASTNQTSMYLCASSVFGGRLGEQFFGPGTRLTVL.

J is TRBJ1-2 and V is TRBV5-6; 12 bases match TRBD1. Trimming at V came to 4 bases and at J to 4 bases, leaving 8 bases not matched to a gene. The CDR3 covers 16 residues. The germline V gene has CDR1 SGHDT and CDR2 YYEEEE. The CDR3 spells CASSPMAGQGAYGYTF. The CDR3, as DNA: TGTGCCAGCAGCCCTATGGCGGGACAGGGGGCCTATGGCTACACCTTC.